This T cell receptor beta chain was captured by sequencing in a study of CD4+ T cells in melanoma. General study findings and limits: CD8+ T cell, macrophage and B cell function reportedly correlated with neoantigen-specific CD4+ T cells. Reportedly, melanoma neoantigen-specific CD4+ T cells showed varied differentiation states.

Here immunoSEQ multiplex PCR was the method, and the copy in TCRdb shows in-frame clones only, minus some. The data contain over 130,000 clones, 80% to 95% of them seen just once; the ten biggest clones take up approximately 1.4%. This CDR3 has 17 residues. Germline values: CDR1 MGHRA, CDR2 YSYEKL. The J segment lost 4 bases and the V segment lost 5 bases, leaving 15 bases of the junction unmatched. In regard to this clone: Its target is unknown.

The rearrangement links TRBV4-1 to TRBJ2-7; 9 positions agree with TRBD1. The sequence derives from a human donor with melanoma. CDR3 residues: CASSFSSGLQGAYEQYF. The DNA for the CDR3 is TGCGCCAGCAGCTTTAGCTCCGGTTTACAGGGGGCTTACGAGCAGTACTTC.